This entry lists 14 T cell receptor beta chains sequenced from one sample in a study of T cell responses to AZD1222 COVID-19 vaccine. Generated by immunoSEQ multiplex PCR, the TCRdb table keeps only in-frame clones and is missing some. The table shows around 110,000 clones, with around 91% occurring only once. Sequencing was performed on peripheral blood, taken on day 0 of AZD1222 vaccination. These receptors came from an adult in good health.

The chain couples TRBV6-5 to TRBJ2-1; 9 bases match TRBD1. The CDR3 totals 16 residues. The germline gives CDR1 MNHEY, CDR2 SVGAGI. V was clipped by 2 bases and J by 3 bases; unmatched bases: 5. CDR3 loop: CASSYAGTGIYNEQFF. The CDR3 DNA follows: TGTGCCAGCAGTTACGCCGGGACAGGGATCTACAATGAGCAGTTCTTC.

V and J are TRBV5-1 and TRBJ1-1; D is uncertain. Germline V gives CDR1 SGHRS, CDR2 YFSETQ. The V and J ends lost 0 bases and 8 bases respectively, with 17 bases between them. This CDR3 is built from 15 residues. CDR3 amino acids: CASSLAMEGFGEAFF. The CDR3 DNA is TGCGCCAGCAGCTTGGCCATGGAAGGCTTTGGGGAAGCTTTCTTT. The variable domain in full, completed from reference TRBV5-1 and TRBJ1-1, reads KAGVTQTPRYLIKTRGQQVTLSCSPISGHRSVSWYQQTPGQGLQFLFEYFSETQRNKGNFPGRFSGRQFSNSRSEMNVSTLELGDSALYLCASSLAMEGFGEAFFGQGTRLTVV.

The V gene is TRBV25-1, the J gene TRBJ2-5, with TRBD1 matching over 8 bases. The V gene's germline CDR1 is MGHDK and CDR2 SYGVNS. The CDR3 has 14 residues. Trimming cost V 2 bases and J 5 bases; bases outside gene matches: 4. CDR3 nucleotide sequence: TGTGCCAGCAGTGAACGACAGGGGCGGGAGACCCAGTACTTC. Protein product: CASSERQGRETQYF.

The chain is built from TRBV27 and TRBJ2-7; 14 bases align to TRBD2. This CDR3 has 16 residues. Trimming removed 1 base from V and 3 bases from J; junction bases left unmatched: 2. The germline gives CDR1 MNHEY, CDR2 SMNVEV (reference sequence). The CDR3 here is CASSLWTSGGIYEQYF. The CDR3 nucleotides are TGTGCCAGCAGTTTATGGACTAGCGGGGGGATCTACGAGCAGTACTTC.

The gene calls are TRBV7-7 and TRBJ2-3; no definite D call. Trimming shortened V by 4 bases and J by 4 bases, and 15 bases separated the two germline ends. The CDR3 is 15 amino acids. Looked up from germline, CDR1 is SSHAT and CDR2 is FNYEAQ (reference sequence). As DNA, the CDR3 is TGTGCCAGCAGCTCCTCCCCGGCCCCCGCAGATACGCAGTATTTT. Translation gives CASSSSPAPADTQYF.

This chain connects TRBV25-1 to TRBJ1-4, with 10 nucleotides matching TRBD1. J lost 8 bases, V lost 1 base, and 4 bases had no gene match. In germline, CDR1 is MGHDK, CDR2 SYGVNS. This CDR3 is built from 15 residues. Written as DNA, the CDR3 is TGTGCCAGCAGTGAATGGGACAGGGGTAGGGAAAAACTGTTTTTT. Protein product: CASSEWDRGREKLFF.

This CDR3 is CASSLGEGGLVEQFF. The CDR3 nucleotides are TGTGCCAGCAGCTTAGGCGAGGGGGGACTTGTAGAGCAGTTCTTC. This chain connects TRBV7-6 to TRBJ2-1; tentatively, D is TRBD1 or TRBD2 (6 bases each). The V end lost 1 base, the J end lost 10 bases, and 17 bases lay between the germline ends. Germline values: CDR1 SGHVS, CDR2 FNYEAQ. This CDR3 region has 15 residues.

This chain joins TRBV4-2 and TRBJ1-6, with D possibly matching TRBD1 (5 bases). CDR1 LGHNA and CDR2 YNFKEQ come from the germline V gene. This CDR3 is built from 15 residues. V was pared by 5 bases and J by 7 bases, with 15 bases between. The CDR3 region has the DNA TGTGCCAGCAGCGAACAGAGGGGTAGGAATTCACCCCTCCACTTT. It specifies CASSEQRGRNSPLHF.

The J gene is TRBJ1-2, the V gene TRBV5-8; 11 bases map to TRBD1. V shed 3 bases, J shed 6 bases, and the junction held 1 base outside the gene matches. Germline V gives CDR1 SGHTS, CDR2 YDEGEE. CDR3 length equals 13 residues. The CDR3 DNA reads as TGTGCCAGCAGCTGGGGACAGGGGGATGGCTACACCTTC. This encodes CASSWGQGDGYTF.

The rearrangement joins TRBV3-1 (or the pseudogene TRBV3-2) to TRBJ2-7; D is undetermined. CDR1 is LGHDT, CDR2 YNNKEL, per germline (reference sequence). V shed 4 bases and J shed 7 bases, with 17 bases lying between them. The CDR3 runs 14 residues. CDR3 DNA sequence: TGTGCCAGCAGCCCCGATATCACCTTCAGGGAGCAGTACTTC. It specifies CASSPDITFREQYF.

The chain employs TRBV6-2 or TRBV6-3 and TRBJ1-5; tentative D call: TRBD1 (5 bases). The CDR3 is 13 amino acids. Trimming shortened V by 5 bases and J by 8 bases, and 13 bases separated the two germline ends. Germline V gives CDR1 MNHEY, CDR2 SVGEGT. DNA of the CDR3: TGTGCCAGCAGTCAAAGGGACCGGGAGCCCCAGCATTTT. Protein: CASSQRDREPQHF.

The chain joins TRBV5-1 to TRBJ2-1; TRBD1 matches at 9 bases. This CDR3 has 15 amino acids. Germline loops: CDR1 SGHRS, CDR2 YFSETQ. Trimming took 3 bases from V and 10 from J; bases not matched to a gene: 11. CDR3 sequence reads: CASSSQGQGHQEQFF. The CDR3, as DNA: TGCGCCAGCAGCTCTCAAGGACAGGGGCACCAAGAGCAGTTCTTC.

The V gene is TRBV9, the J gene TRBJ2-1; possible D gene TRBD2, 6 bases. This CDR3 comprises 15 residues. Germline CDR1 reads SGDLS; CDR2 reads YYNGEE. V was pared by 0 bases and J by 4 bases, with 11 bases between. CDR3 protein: CASSVADGSYNEQFF. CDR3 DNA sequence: TGTGCCAGCAGCGTAGCGGACGGGAGTTACAATGAGCAGTTCTTC.

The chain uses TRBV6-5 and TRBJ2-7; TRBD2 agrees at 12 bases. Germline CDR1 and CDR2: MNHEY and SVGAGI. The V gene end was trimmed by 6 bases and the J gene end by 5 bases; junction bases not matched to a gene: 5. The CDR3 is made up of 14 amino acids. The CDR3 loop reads CASSTTSGRHEQYF. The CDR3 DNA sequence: TGTGCCAGCAGCACGACTAGCGGGAGACACGAGCAGTACTTC.